This TCR beta chain stems from a study of a mutant IDH1 vaccine in newly diagnosed glioma. Germline trimming cut 0 bases from V and 7 bases from J; bases unmatched to any gene: 7. Germline V gene sequence: CDR1 SGHRS, CDR2 YFSETQ. The CDR3 totals 16 residues. As for time point: baseline, week 1 (first vaccination visit). The treatment was: pre-vaccination baseline after standard-of-care therapy. Some clones are missing from TCRdb's copy, which holds only in-frame ones; the method was immunoSEQ multiplex PCR. The sample records about 88,000 clones, roughly four fifths being singletons. Here the sequenced sample was PBMCs, taken from a glioma patient treated with radiotherapy, temozolomide or both. The rearrangement links TRBV5-1 to TRBJ2-2; TRBD1 agrees at 9 bases. This receptor was obtained from a middle-aged man with glioma. Some clones in this sample may be carry-over from other donors' samples. CDR3 amino acids: CASSLDGTGSVGELFF. The CDR3 DNA is TGCGCCAGCAGCTTGGATGGGACAGGGTCTGTCGGGGAGCTGTTTTTT.